This T cell receptor beta chain appears in the sequencing data of a study of liver allograft versus peripheral blood T cells. Overall study context: Peripheral blood of the recipients supplied T cell receptor repertoires that were compared with those in transplanted livers.

Study findings and constraints: Peripheral blood reportedly held T cell receptor repertoires that differed from those inside liver allografts.

This clonotype was detected many times. Its specificity is unknown. The CDR3 consists of 13 residues. Germline V lookup: CDR1 SGHDT, CDR2 YYEEEE. Losses at the gene ends were 7 bases for V and 14 bases for J; bases not matched to a gene: 15. MiXCR, applied by TCRdb to the reads, yields one record per CDR3 protein. The data show thousands of distinct CDR3 sequences, with less than 20% seen just once and roughly 54% held by the top ten. The V call is TRBV5-6, the J call TRBJ2-1; 7 bases fit TRBD2. The TCR comes from a human patient who had a liver transplant. Some T cells here may be from the graft donor. CDR3 sequence reads: CASASFERDMEFF. In nucleotides, the CDR3 is TGTGCCAGCGCCTCTTTCGAGCGGGATATGGAGTTCTTC.